The source of this T cell receptor beta chain is a study of shared clonotypes between healthy human individuals. Naive-designated CD8 cells lacked CD45RO, were positively enriched for CCR7, and omitted terminally differentiated effector memory CD45RA+ cells. Every subset had its genomic DNA shared out evenly among several immunoSEQ plates. Methods used by the authors: Junction-only sequences produced by ImmunoSEQ had no quality scores, so filtering differed. TCRdb's copy holds only in-frame clones and misses some; the assay was immunoSEQ multiplex PCR. V and J calls plus clone size are reproduced from that table; the DNA served to infer D and trimming. The sample records about 2,100,000 clones, about 93% being singletons. Deletions cut 6 bases from V and 3 bases from J, with 15 bases between. The germline V gene encodes CDR1 MDHEN and CDR2 SYDVKM. The CDR3 is 14 amino acids.

This sequence was found in a man aged 18-30 years in good health. Some clones in this sample may be carry-over from other donors' samples. The chain carries TRBV28 and TRBJ2-7; D tentatively reads TRBD1 or TRBD2 (5 bases each). The sequencing input was naive CD8+ T cells from PBMCs. The CDR3 protein is CASSTSGQIYEQYF. CDR3 nucleotides: TGTGCCAGCAGCACCTCGGGGCAGATCTACGAGCAGTACTTC.